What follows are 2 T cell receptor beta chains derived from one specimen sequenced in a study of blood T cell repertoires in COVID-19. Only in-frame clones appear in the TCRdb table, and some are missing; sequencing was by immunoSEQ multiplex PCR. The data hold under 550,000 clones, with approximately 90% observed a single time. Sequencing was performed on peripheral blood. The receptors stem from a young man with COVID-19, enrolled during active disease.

CDR3 residues: CASRLAGGSNEQFF. In DNA, the CDR3 is TGTGCCAGTAGGTTAGCGGGGGGCAGCAATGAGCAGTTCTTC. The chain employs TRBV19 and TRBJ2-1; TRBD2 agrees at 10 bases. Trimming removed 6 bases from V and 6 bases from J; junction bases left unmatched: 5. CDR1 LNHDA and CDR2 SQIVND come from the germline V gene (reference sequence). This CDR3 spans 14 amino acids.

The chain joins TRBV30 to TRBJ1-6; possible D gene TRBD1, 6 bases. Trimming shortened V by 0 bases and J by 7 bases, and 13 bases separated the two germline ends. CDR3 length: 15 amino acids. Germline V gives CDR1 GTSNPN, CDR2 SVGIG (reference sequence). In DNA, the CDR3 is TGTGCCTGGAGTGTTGGGGGGGGCGGGAATTCACCCCTCCACTTT. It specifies CAWSVGGGGNSPLHF. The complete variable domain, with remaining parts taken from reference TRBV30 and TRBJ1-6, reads SQTIHQWPATLVQPVGSPLSLECTVEGTSNPNLYWYRQAAGRGLQLLFYSVGIGQISSEVPQNLSASRPQDRQFILSSKKLLLSDSGFYLCAWSVGGGGNSPLHFGNGTRLTVT.